Below, 18 T cell receptor beta chains from the same sample are listed, as sequenced in a study of blood T cell repertoires in COVID-19. Generated by immunoSEQ multiplex PCR, the TCRdb table keeps only in-frame clones and is missing some. The repertoire holds approximately 240,000 clones, more than 65% seen once, with less than 2.5% in the top ten. Material: peripheral blood. The receptors stem from an older woman with acute or convalescent COVID-19.

CDR3 sequence (DNA): TGTGCCAGCAGCCCTAGGGGGCTAGGGGAAGGCTACGAGCAGTACTTC. Its protein product is CASSPRGLGEGYEQYF. The genes are TRBV7-2 and TRBJ2-7; 7 bases match TRBD1. With 5 bases clipped from V and 3 bases from J, the junction kept 13 bases outside the gene matches. The CDR3 extends over 16 amino acids. From germline, CDR1 is SGHTA and CDR2 FQGNSA.

This clone was seen more than once but under ten times. V gene TRBV7-2 combines with J gene TRBJ1-5; no definite D call. V was shortened by 5 bases and J by 7 bases, with 9 bases between the two germline ends. The CDR3 contains 12 residues. The V gene's germline CDR1 is SGHTA and CDR2 FQGNSA. The CDR3 reads CASSESEQPQHF. CDR3 DNA sequence: TGTGCCAGCAGCGAGAGCGAACAGCCCCAGCATTTT.

This clone was detected a few times. This rearrangement joins TRBV3-1 (or the pseudogene TRBV3-2) to TRBJ2-7; D uncertain. The V end lost 2 bases, the J end lost 5 bases, and 10 bases lay between the germline ends. Germline loops: CDR1 LGHDT, CDR2 YNNKEL (reference sequence). CDR3 length: 13 amino acids. The CDR3 DNA reads TGTGCCAGCAGCCAATCTCCCTTCCACGAGCAGTACTTC. The encoded protein is CASSQSPFHEQYF.

The rearrangement links TRBV10-3 to TRBJ2-3; D is ambiguous. In germline, CDR1 is ENHRY, CDR2 SYGVKD. The CDR3 contains 16 residues. Deletions cut 2 bases from V and 6 bases from J, with 18 bases between. The CDR3 here is CAISERSGALFDTQYF. In DNA form, the CDR3 reads TGTGCCATCAGTGAGAGGTCCGGAGCCCTGTTCGATACGCAGTATTTT.

This sequence joins TRBV5-4 and TRBJ2-7; D may be TRBD2 (5 bases). V lost 1 base to trimming and J lost 5 bases, with 16 bases between them. Germline lookup yields CDR1 SGHNT and CDR2 YYREEE (reference sequence). The CDR3 is 15 residues long. CDR3 DNA: TGTGCCAGCAGCTTGAAAGGAGGCGGGTCGCACGAGCAGTACTTC. This sequence encodes CASSLKGGGSHEQYF.

J is TRBJ2-1 and V is TRBV10-3; a possible D gene is TRBD2 (5 bases). V lost 3 bases to trimming and J lost 7 bases, with 10 bases between them. The germline V gene encodes CDR1 ENHRY and CDR2 SYGVKD. The CDR3 spans 13 residues. The chain's CDR3 is CAISDTLANEQFF. CDR3 bases: TGTGCCATCAGTGATACGCTAGCAAATGAGCAGTTCTTC.

This sequence joins TRBV27 and TRBJ2-7; 10 nucleotides line up with TRBD1. Trimming removed 5 bases from V and 3 bases from J; junction bases left unmatched: 13. There are 17 residues in the CDR3. CDR1 is MNHEY, CDR2 SMNVEV, per germline (reference sequence). The CDR3 is CASSAKGVWDRGYEQYF. CDR3 in DNA: TGTGCCAGCAGTGCTAAGGGGGTGTGGGACAGGGGCTACGAGCAGTACTTC.

V and J are TRBV5-5 and TRBJ1-3; no clear D. This CDR3 contains 16 residues. Trimming took off 1 base at V and 0 bases at J, with 11 bases between the two ends. Germline lookup yields CDR1 SGHKS and CDR2 YYEKEE (reference sequence). This CDR3 reads CASSLLRGASGNTIYF. DNA of the CDR3: TGTGCCAGCAGCTTGCTGCGGGGAGCCTCTGGAAACACCATATATTTT.

This clone was found a few times. The chain uses TRBV7-2 and TRBJ2-1, with no clear D. The CDR3 contains 15 residues. V gave up 0 bases and J gave up 1 base, with 7 bases separating them. Germline V lookup: CDR1 SGHTA, CDR2 FQGNSA. The CDR3 spells CASSLAGVSYNEQFF. In DNA, the CDR3 is TGTGCCAGCAGCTTAGCCGGAGTATCCTACAATGAGCAGTTCTTC. The full variable domain, rest sourced from reference TRBV7-2 and TRBJ2-1, is GAGVSQSPSNKVTEKGKDVELRCDPISGHTALYWYRQSLGQGLEFLIYFQGNSAPDKSGLPSDRFSAERTGGSVSTLTIQRTQQEDSAVYLCASSLAGVSYNEQFFGPGTRLTVL.

The J gene is TRBJ1-2, the V gene TRBV4-3; D is unresolved. V was shortened by 0 bases and J by 4 bases, with 12 bases between the two germline ends. This CDR3 has 15 amino acids. CDR1 is LGHNA, CDR2 YSLEER, per germline. CDR3 coding DNA: TGCGCCAGCAGCCAAGATTGGGCAGAACTCTATGGCTACACCTTC. It encodes CASSQDWAELYGYTF.

DNA of the CDR3: TGTGCCAGCAGCTTGGGTTCCCCGACAGGTGGCACTGAAGCTTTCTTT. Translation gives CASSLGSPTGGTEAFF. The chain joins TRBV5-4 to TRBJ1-1, with D possibly TRBD1 on 6 matching bases. This CDR3 contains 16 residues. Germline V gene sequence: CDR1 SGHNT, CDR2 YYREEE (reference sequence). The V and J ends lost 0 bases and 4 bases respectively, with 16 bases between them. Full variable domain (remainder filled in from reference TRBV5-4 and TRBJ1-1): ETGVTQSPTHLIKTRGQQVTLRCSSQSGHNTVSWYQQALGQGPQFIFQYYREEENGRGNFPPRFSGLQFPNYSSELNVNALELDDSALYLCASSLGSPTGGTEAFFGQGTRLTVV.

The J gene is TRBJ2-7, the V gene TRBV6-5; 9 bases are a match to TRBD2. Losses at the gene ends were 4 bases for V and 2 bases for J; bases not matched to a gene: 9. In germline, CDR1 is MNHEY, CDR2 SVGAGI. The CDR3 consists of 16 residues. The CDR3 sequence: CASSFRFLAGPYEQYF. Written as DNA, the CDR3 is TGTGCCAGCAGTTTTCGGTTCCTAGCGGGGCCCTACGAGCAGTACTTC.

The chain uses TRBV6-5 and TRBJ1-1; 7 bases are a match to TRBD1. Germline V CDR1 and CDR2: MNHEY, SVGAGI. The CDR3 has 13 amino acids. The V and J ends lost 7 bases and 10 bases, in that order; junction bases with no gene match: 12. The CDR3 region is CASIPTLQGRAFF. As DNA, the CDR3 is TGTGCCAGCATCCCCACCCTACAGGGGAGAGCTTTCTTT.

The chain couples TRBV7-9 to TRBJ2-3, with 9 bases that match TRBD2. This CDR3 comprises 14 residues. Germline lookup yields CDR1 SEHNR and CDR2 FQNEAQ (reference sequence). The V segment lost 8 bases and the J segment 5 bases; nucleotides outside the gene matches: 8. The CDR3 is CASGGRGGLDTQYF. The CDR3 nucleotides read TGTGCCAGCGGCGGGCGGGGGGGCTTAGATACGCAGTATTTT.

The V gene is TRBV5-1, the J gene TRBJ2-7; 8 bases map to TRBD2. Germline V gives CDR1 SGHRS, CDR2 YFSETQ. This CDR3 spans 15 amino acids. With V trimmed by 2 bases and J by 3 bases, 7 bases remained unmatched. Here the CDR3 reads CASSFGSGGLYEQYF. The DNA for the CDR3 is TGCGCCAGCAGCTTCGGAAGCGGGGGACTCTACGAGCAGTACTTC.

This clone was recorded a few times. The chain links TRBV4-3 to TRBJ1-2; 9 positions agree with TRBD1. V lost 0 bases to trimming and J lost 5 bases; unmatched junction nucleotides: 10. CDR1 is LGHNA and CDR2 is YSLEER in the germline V gene. This CDR3 region has 17 residues. In DNA, the CDR3 is TGCGCCAGCAGCCAAGATAGTGACAGGGGGTTTACTTATGGCTACACCTTC. This translates into CASSQDSDRGFTYGYTF.

The chain links TRBV4-2 to TRBJ2-1; 15 bases are a match to TRBD2. The CDR3 runs to 22 residues. Germline assignment: CDR1 LGHNA and CDR2 YNFKEQ. V lost 3 bases, J lost 4 bases, and 19 bases stayed unmatched. The CDR3 coding sequence is TGTGCCAGCAGCCAGCGTCCCGGGACTAGCGGGGGGCCTGTTTCTATATACAATGAGCAGTTCTTC. Translated: CASSQRPGTSGGPVSIYNEQFF.

The CDR3 region has the DNA TGTGCCAGTAGTATAAGAGGCAAGAATGAAGCTTTCTTT. Translating it yields CASSIRGKNEAFF. The chain employs TRBV19 and TRBJ1-1; D gene ambiguous. The CDR3 contains 13 residues. V gave up 2 bases and J gave up 7 bases, with 11 bases separating them. Germline V gene sequence: CDR1 LNHDA, CDR2 SQIVND (reference sequence).